This TCR beta chain is from a study of T-cell memory formation after mild COVID-19. CDR3 length: 15 residues. The V and J ends lost 8 bases and 6 bases, in that order; junction bases with no gene match: 12. Germline loops: CDR1 LGHNA, CDR2 YSLEER. This clonotype was seen ten or more times. The target antigen is unknown. Study outcomes and limitations: Of the contracting clones, CD4+ ones lay mainly in CM and EM, and CD8+ ones in EMRA. There was no confirmation that second-wave clones peaking on day 37 were SARS-CoV-2 specific. Day 15 to 85 contracting clones showed balanced CD4/CD8; day 15 to 37 expanders favored CD4+.

Amplification by 5'RACE using constant-segment primers produced TCR alpha and TCR beta cDNA libraries that carried sample barcodes and UMIs. TCRdb recomputed calls from the 5' RACE reads with MiXCR, one row per CDR3 protein. The table shows approximately 350,000 distinct CDR3 sequences, with 10% to 15% occurring only once. This TCR was recovered from a man in his late teens or twenties who had mild COVID-19 (a few samples of this study predate the infection). Cell type and time point are not known. The material sequenced was PBMCs or a T cell subset sorted from them (not recorded which). The chain recombines TRBV4-3 with TRBJ2-1, with 8 bases identical to TRBD1. CDR3 nucleotide sequence: TGCGCCAGCGGCTCCGGGACAGGACGGGGCAATGAGCAGTTCTTC. This sequence encodes CASGSGTGRGNEQFF.